One sample yielded the 11 T cell receptor beta chains listed below, sequenced in a study of siplizumab effects on memory and regulatory T cells. The assay was immunoSEQ multiplex PCR, and TCRdb's table has in-frame clones only and misses some. The sample comprises under 150,000 clones, about 94% of which are singletons, and roughly 1.5% rests with the top ten. The sample comprised non-Treg CD4+ T cells sorted from blood. The receptors shown here come from a human donor in good health.

This clone was detected once. The chain combines TRBV7-8 with TRBJ2-3, with D perhaps TRBD2 (5 bases). The CDR3 extends over 18 amino acids. CDR1 SGHVS and CDR2 FQNEAQ come from the germline V gene. V was clipped by 5 bases and J by 6 bases, with 27 bases between them. DNA for the CDR3: TGTGCCAGCAGCCGTGACCCGTGGACTGGGCAAAGTGTGGATACGCAGTATTTT. Translation: CASSRDPWTGQSVDTQYF.

J is TRBJ2-1 and V is TRBV2; 7 positions agree with TRBD2. CDR3 length: 15 amino acids. V trimming: 7 bases; J trimming: 1 base; junction bases outside the gene matches: 7. Germline V gene lookup returns CDR1 SNHLY and CDR2 FYNNEI. CDR3: CASTPPGGSYNEQFF. CDR3 bases: TGTGCCAGCACTCCCCCCGGGGGGTCCTACAATGAGCAGTTCTTC.

This clone was picked up one time. V and J are TRBV29-1 and TRBJ2-5; the match to TRBD2 covers 7 bases. The V and J ends lost 6 bases and 5 bases, in that order; junction bases with no gene match: 6. The CDR3 loop spans 12 amino acids. From germline, CDR1 is SQVTM and CDR2 ANQGSEA. The CDR3, as DNA: TGCAGCGTCCGCACTAGCGTCGAGACCCAGTACTTC. This sequence encodes CSVRTSVETQYF. Full variable domain (outside the CDR3, taken from reference TRBV29-1 and TRBJ2-5): SAVISQKPSRDICQRGTSLTIQCQVDSQVTMMFWYRQQPGQSLTLIATANQGSEATYESGFVIDKFPISRPNLTFSTLTVSNMSPEDSSIYLCSVRTSVETQYFGPGTRLLVL.

The genes are TRBV12-5 and TRBJ2-7, with TRBD1 identical over 7 bases. The V and J ends lost 4 bases and 0 bases, in that order; junction bases with no gene match: 6. The CDR3 runs 15 residues. From germline, CDR1 is LGHNT and CDR2 FRNRAP. CDR3 in amino acids: CASGSRTGSSYEQYF. In DNA, the CDR3 is TGTGCTAGTGGTTCGAGGACAGGAAGCTCCTACGAGCAGTACTTC.

The chain is built from TRBV6-5 and TRBJ2-7, with TRBD2 matching 8 bases. Germline CDR1 and CDR2: MNHEY and SVGAGI. CDR3 length: 15 amino acids. V shed 0 bases and J 2 bases; nucleotides not matched to a gene: 3. The CDR3, as DNA: TGTGCCAGCAGTTACTCCGCGGGAGGTGCCTACGAGCAGTACTTC. Amino acids: CASSYSAGGAYEQYF.

The chain links TRBV4-1 to TRBJ1-1; D is unclear. Germline V CDR1 and CDR2: MGHRA, YSYEKL. V was clipped by 5 bases and J by 3 bases, with 19 bases between them. This CDR3 has 16 amino acids. CDR3 sequence reads: CASSYLMGRRDTEAFF. In DNA form, the CDR3 reads TGCGCCAGCAGCTACTTAATGGGGAGGCGGGACACTGAAGCTTTCTTT.

This clone was observed once. In DNA, the CDR3 is TGTGCCAGCAGTTACGACAGGGGAACAGATACGCAGTATTTT. Its protein product is CASSYDRGTDTQYF. The chain carries TRBV6-5 and TRBJ2-3; 8 nucleotides line up with TRBD1. Germline V gene lookup returns CDR1 MNHEY and CDR2 SVGAGI. The trim removed 2 bases at V and 3 bases at J, leaving 1 base unmatched. This CDR3 has 14 amino acids.

The chain employs TRBV4-1 and TRBJ1-5; D perhaps matches TRBD1 (6 bases). Trimming pared 3 bases from V and 2 bases from J, leaving 14 bases between. The CDR3 has 16 residues. Looked up from germline, CDR1 is MGHRA and CDR2 is YSYEKL. The CDR3 sequence is CASSHTSAGGNQPQHF. DNA of the CDR3: TGCGCCAGCAGCCATACTTCTGCAGGGGGCAATCAGCCCCAGCATTTT.

V gene TRBV19 combines with J gene TRBJ2-1; 15 nucleotides agree with TRBD2. Germline CDR1 is LNHDA and CDR2 is SQIVND (reference sequence). This CDR3 comprises 17 residues. Unmatched junction bases numbered 7, after V lost 6 bases and J lost 4 bases. CDR3 coding DNA: TGTGCCAGTAGGACCGGGACTAGCGGGAGGCTGTACAATGAGCAGTTCTTC. This sequence encodes CASRTGTSGRLYNEQFF. Variable domain in full (rest from reference TRBV19 and TRBJ2-1): DGGITQSPKYLFRKEGQNVTLSCEQNLNHDAMYWYRQDPGQGLRLIYYSQIVNDFQKGDIAEGYSVSREKKESFPLTVTSAQKNPTAFYLCASRTGTSGRLYNEQFFGPGTRLTVL.

J is TRBJ2-2 and V is TRBV7-9, with D perhaps given as TRBD1 or TRBD2 (5 bases each). Trimming removed 2 bases from V and 7 bases from J, with 17 bases in between. This CDR3 spans 16 amino acids. Germline assignment: CDR1 SEHNR and CDR2 FQNEAQ (reference sequence). Here the CDR3 DNA reads TGTGCCAGCAGCTTAAAGGGGCGGTCTGGAGGCGGGGAGCTGTTTTTT. Amino acids: CASSLKGRSGGGELFF.

The rearrangement uses TRBV11-1 and TRBJ2-7; maybe TRBD1 (5 bases). Germline assignment: CDR1 SGHAT and CDR2 FQDESV (reference sequence). Deletions cut 3 bases from V and 2 bases from J, with 11 bases between. The CDR3 length is 14 residues. As DNA, the CDR3 is TGTGCCAGCAGCTTGGACACGACCACCTACGAGCAGTACTTC. Translation: CASSLDTTTYEQYF.